A few counts support the clone carrying this TCR beta chain. The source of the sample is a study of blood T cell repertoires in COVID-19. Study-wide background: Whether acute or convalescent, the COVID-19 samples came from the United States, Italy and Spain. Sources were T cells, B-cell-depleted T cells, or PBMCs; the material itself was cDNA or gDNA.

Produced via immunoSEQ multiplex PCR; TCRdb's table is partial and in-frame only. This sample has over 65,000 clones, with approximately 82% found just once. Sequencing was done on a sample of peripheral blood. The receptor was derived from a man at least 80 years old with active COVID-19.

CDR3 sequence reads: CASSWTSENEQYF. The CDR3 DNA sequence: TGTGCCAGCAGTTGGACTAGCGAGAACGAGCAGTACTTC. The chain has TRBV2 and TRBJ2-7, with 9 nucleotides matching TRBD2. J gave up 5 bases and V 5 bases, and 4 bases lay outside the gene matches. Per the germline V gene, CDR1 is SNHLY and CDR2 is FYNNEI. There are 13 residues in the CDR3.